A single sample is the source of the 29 T cell receptor beta chains below, sequenced in a study of long-term antiretroviral therapy in people with HIV. Assay version v3.0 of immunoSEQ was used, and it was run at survey level. TCRdb's table, derived via immunoSEQ multiplex PCR, lists solely in-frame clones and lacks some. In the table there are approximately 25,000 clones, about 80% of which are singletons. Sequencing used unsorted PBMCs, obtained 1.2 years after starting antiretroviral therapy. The source of these receptors is a woman in her thirties or forties with HIV.

V gene TRBV25-1 combines with J gene TRBJ1-4; no clear D. CDR1 and CDR2 from the germline V gene are MGHDK and SYGVNS. Trimming removed 2 bases from V and 8 bases from J, with 6 bases in between. The CDR3 totals 12 residues. CDR3 coding DNA: TGTGCCAGCAGTGAAACTGGGGAAAAACTGTTTTTT. This gives the protein CASSETGEKLFF.

The genes are TRBV19 and TRBJ1-5; D is ambiguous. Germline CDR1 and CDR2: LNHDA and SQIVND (reference sequence). The CDR3 covers 14 residues. The germline V and J ends were trimmed by 2 bases and 9 bases, with 14 bases remaining between them. Here the CDR3 reads CASSILVRGGPQHF. In nucleotides, the CDR3 is TGTGCCAGTAGTATATTAGTCCGGGGTGGGCCCCAGCATTTT.

The chain couples TRBV2 to TRBJ2-5; D might be TRBD2 (7 bases). V was pared by 2 bases and J by 5 bases, with 15 bases between. The CDR3 is 15 residues long. Germline V gene data show CDR1 as SNHLY and CDR2 as FYNNEI. The chain's CDR3 is CASSEPRGGRETQYF. CDR3 coding DNA: TGTGCCAGCAGTGAACCTAGGGGGGGGCGGGAGACCCAGTACTTC. The whole variable domain, filled in from reference TRBV2 and TRBJ2-5, reads EPEVTQTPSHQVTQMGQEVILRCVPISNHLYFYWYRQILGQKVEFLVSFYNNEISEKSEIFDDQFSVERPDGSNFTLKIRSTKLEDSAMYFCASSEPRGGRETQYFGPGTRLLVL.

DNA of the CDR3: TGTGCCAGCAGCCGAAGAGGGACTGCCGGGGAGCTGTTTTTT. Its protein is CASSRRGTAGELFF. The chain is built from TRBV14 and TRBJ2-2, with TRBD2 as a possible D gene (6 bases). V was clipped by 4 bases and J by 6 bases, with 12 bases between them. Germline assignment: CDR1 SGHDN and CDR2 FVKESK. There are 14 residues in the CDR3. The variable domain in full, completed from reference TRBV14 and TRBJ2-2, reads EAGVTQFPSHSVIEKGQTVTLRCDPISGHDNLYWYRRVMGKEIKFLLHFVKESKQDESGMPNNRFLAERTGGTYSTLKVQPAELEDSGVYFCASSRRGTAGELFFGEGSRLTVL.

The CDR3 nucleotides are TGTGCCAGCAGACCCCGACTAGTGAGGAATGAGCAGTTCTTC. Amino acids: CASRPRLVRNEQFF. This chain links TRBV7-9 with TRBJ2-1, with D possibly being TRBD2 (6 bases). This CDR3 is 14 amino acids long. Germline-derived CDR1 and CDR2 are SEHNR and FQNEAQ (reference sequence). The V end lost 6 bases, the J end lost 7 bases, and 16 bases lay between the germline ends.

The chain uses TRBV30 and TRBJ1-3; D is unresolved. Germline V gene data show CDR1 as GTSNPN and CDR2 as SVGIG (reference sequence). With 5 bases removed from V and 3 bases from J, the gap between germline ends came to 11 bases. The CDR3 contains 13 residues. CDR3 sequence reads: CAWSGSHGNTIYF. CDR3 nucleotides: TGTGCCTGGTCGGGGAGCCATGGAAACACCATATATTTT. Complete variable domain (other parts from reference TRBV30 and TRBJ1-3): SQTIHQWPATLVQPVGSPLSLECTVEGTSNPNLYWYRQAAGRGLQLLFYSVGIGQISSEVPQNLSASRPQDRQFILSSKKLLLSDSGFYLCAWSGSHGNTIYFGEGSWLTVV.

A few counts support this clone. V is TRBV5-1 and J is TRBJ1-4, with 11 positions matching TRBD1. The V segment lost 2 bases and the J segment 8 bases; nucleotides outside the gene matches: 5. The CDR3 extends over 15 amino acids. Germline assignment: CDR1 SGHRS and CDR2 YFSETQ. CDR3 amino acids: CASSFGGTGGEKLFF. In DNA form, the CDR3 reads TGCGCCAGCAGCTTCGGCGGGACAGGGGGGGAAAAACTGTTTTTT. Looking up the rest from reference TRBV5-1 and TRBJ1-4 gives the full variable domain: KAGVTQTPRYLIKTRGQQVTLSCSPISGHRSVSWYQQTPGQGLQFLFEYFSETQRNKGNFPGRFSGRQFSNSRSEMNVSTLELGDSALYLCASSFGGTGGEKLFFGSGTQLSVL.

The chain joins TRBV18 to TRBJ1-2; maybe TRBD1 (6 bases). CDR1 and CDR2 (germline): KGHSH, LQKENI. There are 13 residues in the CDR3. Trimming left V 6 bases short and J 6 bases short, with 14 bases between. Here the CDR3 DNA reads TGTGCCAGCTCTCCAGGGGAAGGGGATGGCTACACCTTC. Translated, it gives CASSPGEGDGYTF.

The chain couples TRBV19 to TRBJ2-2, with TRBD2 matching over 8 bases. CDR3 length: 11 amino acids. Germline values: CDR1 LNHDA, CDR2 SQIVND (reference sequence). The ends lost 9 bases at V and 11 bases at J; junction bases unmatched: 5. Written as DNA, the CDR3 is TGTGCCAGCAGAGCGGGGGTCGAGCTGTTTTTT. This sequence encodes CASRAGVELFF. Variable domain in full (rest from reference TRBV19 and TRBJ2-2): DGGITQSPKYLFRKEGQNVTLSCEQNLNHDAMYWYRQDPGQGLRLIYYSQIVNDFQKGDIAEGYSVSREKKESFPLTVTSAQKNPTAFYLCASRAGVELFFGEGSRLTVL.

J is TRBJ2-7 and V is TRBV7-8; 11 bases match TRBD2. The junction had 6 bases not matched to a gene; V was cut back by 5 bases and J by 3 bases. This CDR3 contains 15 residues. In germline, CDR1 is SGHVS, CDR2 FQNEAQ. The CDR3, as DNA: TGTGCCAGCAGCCCCCTAGCGGGGGGACTCTACGAGCAGTACTTC. Translation: CASSPLAGGLYEQYF.

The chain combines TRBV5-6 with TRBJ1-4; possibly TRBD1 for D (6 bases). Germline loops: CDR1 SGHDT, CDR2 YYEEEE. V lost 0 bases and J lost 2, with 14 bases in between. CDR3 length equals 17 residues. The CDR3 protein is CASSLAQGRPTNEKLFF. CDR3 DNA: TGTGCCAGCAGCTTGGCACAGGGACGTCCGACTAATGAAAAACTGTTTTTT.

The chain is built from TRBV6-5 and TRBJ1-1; unclear D gene. The CDR3 is 14 amino acids. The germline V gene encodes CDR1 MNHEY and CDR2 SVGAGI. V was cut by 1 base and J by 1 base, with 7 bases left in between. The CDR3 coding sequence is TGTGCCAGCAGTTACTTTGGGTCGAACACTGAAGCTTTCTTT. Translation gives CASSYFGSNTEAFF.

The chain is built from TRBV5-4 and TRBJ2-7; D is possibly TRBD1 or TRBD2 (5 bases each). Germline V gene sequence: CDR1 SGHNT, CDR2 YYREEE (reference sequence). Trimming removed 2 bases from V and 4 bases from J, with 13 bases in between. The CDR3 sequence is 14 residues long. The CDR3 DNA is TGTGCCAGCAGCTTTGGGACGGCGAGTTACGAGCAGTACTTC. This codes for CASSFGTASYEQYF.

The rearrangement joins TRBV7-9 to TRBJ1-1; possibly TRBD1 for D (5 bases). CDR1 and CDR2 (germline): SEHNR, FQNEAQ (reference sequence). Trimming stripped 1 base from V and 11 bases from J, with 8 bases between. The CDR3 extends over 11 amino acids. CDR3 region: CASSLGGLAFF. CDR3 DNA: TGTGCCAGCAGCTTAGGGGGCTTGGCTTTCTTT.

This clone appeared a few times. J is TRBJ2-1 and V is TRBV9; D might be TRBD1 or TRBD2, each matching 6 bases. The V gene's germline CDR1 is SGDLS and CDR2 YYNGEE. V lost 4 bases and J 9 bases, leaving 14 bases between the germline ends. The CDR3 runs 13 residues. In DNA, the CDR3 is TGTGCCAGCAGCCATGGGGGGCTAGGTGAGCAGTTCTTC. This encodes CASSHGGLGEQFF. The variable domain in full, with the rest retrieved from reference TRBV9 and TRBJ2-1, is DSGVTQTPKHLITATGQRVTLRCSPRSGDLSVYWYQQSLDQGLQFLIQYYNGEERAKGNILERFSAQQFPDLHSELNLSSLELGDSALYFCASSHGGLGEQFFGPGTRLTVL.

V usage is TRBV10-1 and J usage is TRBJ2-1; 10 nucleotides align to TRBD2. In germline, CDR1 is WNHNN, CDR2 SYGVQD (reference sequence). Losses at the gene ends were 4 bases for V and 7 bases for J; bases not matched to a gene: 13. The CDR3 loop spans 17 amino acids. The CDR3 region is CASSVASGSLLSNEQFF. As DNA, the CDR3 is TGCGCCAGCAGTGTGGCTAGCGGGAGCCTACTTTCGAATGAGCAGTTCTTC.

The V and J genes are TRBV27 and TRBJ2-1; D uncertain. CDR1 and CDR2 from the germline V gene are MNHEY and SMNVEV (reference sequence). The CDR3 sequence is 13 residues long. The V gene lost 3 bases and the J gene lost 10 bases, with 13 bases spanning the gap. CDR3 nucleotide sequence: TGTGCCAGCAGTTTCCATTCGTTGTGGGAGCAGTTCTTC. This sequence encodes CASSFHSLWEQFF.

The rearrangement links TRBV4-3 to TRBJ2-7; D perhaps matches TRBD2 (6 bases). The CDR3 loop spans 15 amino acids. The V and J ends lost 0 bases and 3 bases respectively, with 12 bases between them. CDR1 and CDR2 (germline): LGHNA, YSLEER. CDR3 nucleotide sequence: TGCGCCAGCAGCCAAGATCGCCAGGGAGGCTACGAGCAGTACTTC. Residues: CASSQDRQGGYEQYF.

The table lists this clone with a few counts. The genes are TRBV2 and TRBJ1-4; no clear D. Trimming pared 1 base from V and 5 bases from J, leaving 8 bases between. The CDR3 extends over 14 amino acids. Per germline, CDR1 SNHLY and CDR2 FYNNEI. This CDR3 reads CASSEGPTNEKLFF. The CDR3 DNA reads TGTGCCAGCAGTGAAGGGCCGACCAATGAAAAACTGTTTTTT.

The chain uses TRBV10-2 and TRBJ2-1; 9 bases map to TRBD2. Per germline, CDR1 WSHSY and CDR2 SAAADI. This CDR3 region has 20 residues. Unmatched junction bases numbered 20, after V lost 3 bases and J lost 5 bases. The CDR3 sequence is CASSDPKQILKREVHNEQFF. The CDR3 nucleotides read TGCGCCAGCAGTGACCCGAAACAGATCCTAAAGCGGGAGGTCCACAATGAGCAGTTCTTC.

The V call is TRBV19, the J call TRBJ2-1; 10 bases agree with TRBD2. With V trimmed by 6 bases and J by 4 bases, 12 bases remained unmatched. The V gene's germline CDR1 is LNHDA and CDR2 SQIVND (reference sequence). This CDR3 spans 17 amino acids. DNA for the CDR3: TGTGCCAGTAGGTCGAGTACTAGCGGGATCCTATACAATGAGCAGTTCTTC. Translation: CASRSSTSGILYNEQFF.

The chain uses TRBV7-6 and TRBJ2-7, with 8 positions matching TRBD1. This CDR3 comprises 14 residues. The V gene's germline CDR1 is SGHVS and CDR2 FNYEAQ. The trim removed 4 bases at V and 6 bases at J, leaving 8 bases unmatched. The CDR3 DNA reads TGTGCCAGCAGCTCCGGGACAGGTCGGGGCGAGCAGTACTTC. Its protein product is CASSSGTGRGEQYF.

CDR3: CAWRDAGNTIYF. CDR3 nucleotides: TGTGCCTGGAGGGACGCAGGAAACACCATATATTTT. The chain has TRBV30 and TRBJ1-3; D not resolved. The CDR3 contains 12 residues. In germline, CDR1 is GTSNPN, CDR2 SVGIG (reference sequence). Between the trimmed V and J ends, which lost 3 bases and 4 bases, there was a span of 7 bases.

The chain is built from TRBV5-1 and TRBJ2-7, with a tentative D call TRBD2 (6 bases). The germline V gene has CDR1 SGHRS and CDR2 YFSETQ. Trimming removed 0 bases from V and 2 bases from J, with 12 bases in between. The CDR3 spans 15 residues. CDR3 sequence reads: CASSLGGSGPYEQYF. CDR3 DNA: TGCGCCAGCAGCTTGGGAGGTAGCGGTCCCTACGAGCAGTACTTC.

This clone has only one observation. The chain joins TRBV27 to TRBJ2-7; TRBD1 matches 8 bases. The germline V gene has CDR1 MNHEY and CDR2 SMNVEV (reference sequence). This CDR3 has 15 residues. With V trimmed by 3 bases and J by 0 bases, 4 bases remained unmatched. The CDR3 here is CASSLSRGPSYEQYF. The CDR3 DNA sequence: TGTGCCAGCAGTTTGTCCAGGGGGCCCTCCTACGAGCAGTACTTC.

The gene calls are TRBV29-1 and TRBJ1-1; maybe TRBD1 (5 bases). Trimming stripped 0 bases from V and 1 base from J, with 15 bases between. The V gene's germline CDR1 is SQVTM and CDR2 ANQGSEA. The CDR3 runs 16 residues. The CDR3, as DNA: TGCAGCGTTGAAGAACCCCTGGGGGGGAGGAACACTGAAGCTTTCTTT. Translated, it gives CSVEEPLGGRNTEAFF.

The rearrangement links TRBV7-9 to TRBJ2-3, with 13 bases aligning to TRBD2. The CDR3 runs 19 residues. The germline CDR1 and CDR2 sequences are SEHNR and FQNEAQ (reference sequence). With 5 bases clipped from V and 2 bases from J, the junction kept 13 bases outside the gene matches. For the CDR3, the DNA is TGTGCCAGCAGCCTCAATCTGGGGACTAGCGGGGCCGACACAGATACGCAGTATTTT. It encodes CASSLNLGTSGADTDTQYF.

V and J are TRBV18 and TRBJ1-1; 7 bases line up with TRBD1. Germline V gives CDR1 KGHSH, CDR2 LQKENI. Germline trimming cut 1 base from V and 10 bases from J; bases unmatched to any gene: 12. CDR3 length: 15 residues. The CDR3 loop is CASSPLNRDPGGAFF. The CDR3 DNA sequence: TGTGCCAGCTCACCACTAAATCGGGACCCAGGGGGAGCTTTCTTT.

The chain recombines TRBV4-1 with TRBJ1-3; D might be TRBD1 (5 bases). CDR1 and CDR2 from the germline V gene are MGHRA and YSYEKL. V was shortened by 4 bases and J by 0 bases, with 22 bases between the two germline ends. This CDR3 spans 19 amino acids. CDR3 loop: CASSPNTARRDFSGNTIYF. Here the CDR3 DNA reads TGCGCCAGCAGCCCTAACACTGCGCGGCGGGACTTCTCTGGAAACACCATATATTTT.